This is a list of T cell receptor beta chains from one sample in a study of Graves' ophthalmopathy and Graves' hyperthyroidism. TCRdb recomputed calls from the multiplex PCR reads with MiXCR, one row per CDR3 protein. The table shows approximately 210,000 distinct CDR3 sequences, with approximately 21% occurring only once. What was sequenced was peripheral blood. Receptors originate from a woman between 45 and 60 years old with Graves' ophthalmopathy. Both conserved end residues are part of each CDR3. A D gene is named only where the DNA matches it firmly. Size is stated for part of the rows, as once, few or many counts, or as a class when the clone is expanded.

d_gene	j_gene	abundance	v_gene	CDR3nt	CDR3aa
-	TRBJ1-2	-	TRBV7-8	TGTGCCAGCAGCTTAGCGCCCCAAGGTGCAGGGTCAAACTATGGCTACACCTTC	CASSLAPQGAGSNYGYTF
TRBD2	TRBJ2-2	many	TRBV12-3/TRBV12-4	TGTGCCAGCAGTCCGGGACTAAAGACCGGGGAGCTGTTTTTT	CASSPGLKTGELFF
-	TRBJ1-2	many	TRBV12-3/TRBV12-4	TGTGCCAGCAGTTTTGGCGTCGTCGGTTATGGCTACACCTTC	CASSFGVVGYGYTF
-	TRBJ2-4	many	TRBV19	TGTGCCAGTAGTACCCGACGGGGAGGACTATACCAAAACATTCAGTACTTC	CASSTRRGGLYQNIQYF
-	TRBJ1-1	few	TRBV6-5	TGTGCCAGCAGTTACTCGTTCCGGACAGAAGCTTTCTTT	CASSYSFRTEAFF
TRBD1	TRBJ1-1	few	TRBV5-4	TGTGCCAGCAGCTTGTACAGGGGCAACACTGAAGCTTTCTTT	CASSLYRGNTEAFF
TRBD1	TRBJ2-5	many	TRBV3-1	TGTGCCAGCGGACACAGGGGAAGGGAGACCCAGTACTTC	CASGHRGRETQYF
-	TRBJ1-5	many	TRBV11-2	TGTGCCAGCAGCTTATTTGGGAGCAATCAGCCCCAGCATTTT	CASSLFGSNQPQHF
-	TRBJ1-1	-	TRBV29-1	TGCAGCGTTGCTGTTTTGGGGAGGGACACTGAAGCTTTCTTT	CSVAVLGRDTEAFF
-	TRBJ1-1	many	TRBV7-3	TGTGCCAGCAGCTTAATGGGGGGCGCCGGCACTGAAGCTTTCTTT	CASSLMGGAGTEAFF
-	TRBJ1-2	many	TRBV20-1	TGCAGTGCTAGAGATTCGGGATATAACTATGGCTACACCTTC	CSARDSGYNYGYTF
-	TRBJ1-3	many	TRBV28	TGTGCCAGCACCTCACCCCAGGTCGGGAGTGGAAACACCATATATTTT	CASTSPQVGSGNTIYF
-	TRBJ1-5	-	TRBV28	TGTTCCAGCTACAATGGAGGGCAGGTCAATCAGCCCCAGCATTTT	CSSYNGGQVNQPQHF
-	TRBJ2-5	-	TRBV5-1	TGCGCCAGCAGCCCGGACGGGCTCCAAGAGACCCAGTACTTC	CASSPDGLQETQYF
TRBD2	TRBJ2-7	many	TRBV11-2	TGTGCCAGCAGCTTGGGAGGGGTACGCGACGAGCAGTACTTC	CASSLGGVRDEQYF
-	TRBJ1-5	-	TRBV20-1	TGCAGTGCCTCGGATGGGGGGACCAATCAGCCCCAGCATTTT	CSASDGGTNQPQHF
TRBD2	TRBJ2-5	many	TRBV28	TGTGCCAGCAGTTTACTTAGCGGGCCTCAAGAGACCCAGTACTTC	CASSLLSGPQETQYF
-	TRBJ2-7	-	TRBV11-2	TGTGCCAGCATCCGGGGAGGGGGCTCCTACGAGCAGTACTTC	CASIRGGGSYEQYF
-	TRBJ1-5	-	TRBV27	TGTGCCAGCAGTTTATCCCGGCCAAGGCCCAATCAGCCCCAGCATTTT	CASSLSRPRPNQPQHF
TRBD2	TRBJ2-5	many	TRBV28	TGTGCCAGCGTTTCCGGTCGTGAAGCGGGACAAGAGACCCAGTACTTC	CASVSGREAGQETQYF
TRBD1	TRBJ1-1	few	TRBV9	TGTGCCAGCAGCCACCCGAGAGGACAGGGGTACACTGAAGCTTTCTTC	CASSHPRGQGYTEAFF
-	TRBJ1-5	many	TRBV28	TGTGCCAGCAGTTTTCCGCGTGGGGACGGAAATAGCAATCAGCCCCAGCATTTT	CASSFPRGDGNSNQPQHF
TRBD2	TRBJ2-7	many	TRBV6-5	TGTGCCAGCAGTTACTGGCCTAGCGGGAGCCTCCCCTACGAGCAGTACTTC	CASSYWPSGSLPYEQYF
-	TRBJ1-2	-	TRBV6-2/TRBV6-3	TGTGCCAGCAGAGGCGGACGGACCTACTATGGCTACACCTTC	CASRGGRTYYGYTF
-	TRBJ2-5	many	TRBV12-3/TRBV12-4	TGTGCCAGCACCTCCGGCCAGAGTGAGACCCAGTACTTC	CASTSGQSETQYF
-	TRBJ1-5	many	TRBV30	TGTGCCTGGAGTATTCAGGGGCATCAGCCCCAGCATTTT	CAWSIQGHQPQHF
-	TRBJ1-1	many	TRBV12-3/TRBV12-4	TGTGCCAGCAGTCGGACAGAGCCATCTGAAGCTTTCTTT	CASSRTEPSEAFF
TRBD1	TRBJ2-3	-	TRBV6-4	TGTGCCAGCAGTGCTACAGGGGGCACAGATACGCAGTATTTT	CASSATGGTDTQYF
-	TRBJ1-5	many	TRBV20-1	TGCAGTGCTGTTACAGGGTCCGGTCAGCCCCAGCATTTT	CSAVTGSGQPQHF
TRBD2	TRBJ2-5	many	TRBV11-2	TGTGCCAGCAGCTTAGGTGCGGGAGTCGAAGAGACCCAGTACTTC	CASSLGAGVEETQYF
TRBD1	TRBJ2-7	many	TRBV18	TGTGCCAGCTCTTCGGGACAGGGTTCCCACGAGCAGTACTTC	CASSSGQGSHEQYF
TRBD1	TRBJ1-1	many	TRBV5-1	TGCGCCAGCAGCCAAAGACAGGGGGAAACGATGTCATGGACTGAAGCTTTCTTT	CASSQRQGETMSWTEAFF
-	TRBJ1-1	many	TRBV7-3	TGTGCCAGCAGCACAGCGCCGGGACAAGCCATGAACACTGAAGCTTTCTTT	CASSTAPGQAMNTEAFF
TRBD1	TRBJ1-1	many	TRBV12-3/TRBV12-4	TGTGCCAGCAGGAGGTCAGGGGGCACTGAAGCTTTCTTT	CASRRSGGTEAFF
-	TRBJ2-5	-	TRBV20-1	TGCAGTGCTATCTTAGCAGTGCTACAAGAGACCCAGTACTTC	CSAILAVLQETQYF
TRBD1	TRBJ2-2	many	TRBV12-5	TGTGCTAGTGGTTTGTTCGTTGCAGGGGGCAACACCGGGGAGCTGTTTTTT	CASGLFVAGGNTGELFF
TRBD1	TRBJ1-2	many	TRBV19	TGTGCCAGTAGTCCCGGGACAGGGGAATATGGCTACACCTTC	CASSPGTGEYGYTF
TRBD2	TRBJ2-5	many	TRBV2	TGTGCCAGCAGTGGGGCTAGCGGGCAAGAGACCCAGTACTTC	CASSGASGQETQYF
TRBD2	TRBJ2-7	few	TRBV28	TGTGCCAGCACGTCGGGACTAGCTTACGAGCAGTACTTC	CASTSGLAYEQYF
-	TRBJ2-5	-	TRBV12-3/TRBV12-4	TGTGCCAGCAGACCCTCGACGGAGTACCAAGAGACCCAGTACTTC	CASRPSTEYQETQYF
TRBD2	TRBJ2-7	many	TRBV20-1	TGCAGTGCTAGTACCCCTAGCGGGAACGGGTACGAGCAGTACTTC	CSASTPSGNGYEQYF
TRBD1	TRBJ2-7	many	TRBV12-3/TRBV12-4	TGTGCCAGCAGTCGCCTCGGGACAGCCTACGAGCAGTACTTC	CASSRLGTAYEQYF
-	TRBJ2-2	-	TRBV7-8	TGTGCCAGCAGCTTAGCGCGGATCAGGGAGACCGGGGAGCTGTTTTTT	CASSLARIRETGELFF
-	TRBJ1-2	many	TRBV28	TGTGCCAGTGTGACCGGTAACTATGGCTACACCTTC	CASVTGNYGYTF
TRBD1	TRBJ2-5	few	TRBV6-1	TGTGCCAGCAGCGGGACAGGCGTAGGAGAGACCCAGTACTTC	CASSGTGVGETQYF
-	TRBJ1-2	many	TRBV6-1	TGTGCCAGCAGTGAAAACAGGAACTATGGCTACACCTTC	CASSENRNYGYTF
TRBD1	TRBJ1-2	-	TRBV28	TGTGCCAGCAAAACCGGGACAGATAACTATGGCTACACCTTC	CASKTGTDNYGYTF
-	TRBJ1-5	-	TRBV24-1	TGTGCCACCAGTGATGGAAGGGATCAGCCCCAGCATTTT	CATSDGRDQPQHF
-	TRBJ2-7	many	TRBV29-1	TGCAGCGTCGGCCTAATTTCCTACGAGCAGTACTTC	CSVGLISYEQYF
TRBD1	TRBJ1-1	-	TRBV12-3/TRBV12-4	TGTGCCAGCAGTTCCGGGACAGGGATGAGGGCTTTCTTT	CASSSGTGMRAFF
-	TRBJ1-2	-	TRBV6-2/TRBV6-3	TGTGCCAGCAGTTACGGGCCACCAGCTAACTATGGCTACACCTTC	CASSYGPPANYGYTF
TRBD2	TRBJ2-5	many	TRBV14	TGTGCCAGCAGCCAAGCTAGCGGGATTGGAGAGACCCAGTACTTC	CASSQASGIGETQYF
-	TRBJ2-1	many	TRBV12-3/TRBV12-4	TGTGCCAGCAGTTTAATAACAGGGAATGAGCAGTTCTTC	CASSLITGNEQFF
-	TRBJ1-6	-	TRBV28	TGTGCCAGCATATTGCAAGGGACGCGCGGGGGTCCCCTCCACTTT	CASILQGTRGGPLHF
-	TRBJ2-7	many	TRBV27	TGTGCCAGCAGTTTAACAAAAAACTCCTACGAGCAGTACTTC	CASSLTKNSYEQYF
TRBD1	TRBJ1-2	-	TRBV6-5	TGTGCCAGCAGTCTACAGGGGCGCGGCTATGGCTACACCTTC	CASSLQGRGYGYTF
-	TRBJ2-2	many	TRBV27	TGTGCCAGCAGTTATCTGGCGGAGCGGAGTACGTTGGAGCTGTTTTTT	CASSYLAERSTLELFF
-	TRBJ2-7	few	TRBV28	TGTGCCAGCAGTTTATCCGAATCAGGCTACGAGCAGTACTTC	CASSLSESGYEQYF
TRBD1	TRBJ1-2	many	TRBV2	TGTGCCAGCAGTGACAGAGGGGGCCGGGGCTATGGCTACACCTTC	CASSDRGGRGYGYTF